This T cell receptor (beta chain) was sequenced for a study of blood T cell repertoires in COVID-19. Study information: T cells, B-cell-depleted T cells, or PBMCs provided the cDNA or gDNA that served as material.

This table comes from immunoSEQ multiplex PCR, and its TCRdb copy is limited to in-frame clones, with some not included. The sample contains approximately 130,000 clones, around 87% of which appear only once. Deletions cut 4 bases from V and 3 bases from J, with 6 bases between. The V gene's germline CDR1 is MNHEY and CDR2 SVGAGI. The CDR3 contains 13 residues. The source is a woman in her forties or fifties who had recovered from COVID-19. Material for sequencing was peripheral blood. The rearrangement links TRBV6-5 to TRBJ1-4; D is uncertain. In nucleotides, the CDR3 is TGTGCCAGCAGTTGGGCAGCTAATGAAAAACTGTTTTTT. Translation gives CASSWAANEKLFF.